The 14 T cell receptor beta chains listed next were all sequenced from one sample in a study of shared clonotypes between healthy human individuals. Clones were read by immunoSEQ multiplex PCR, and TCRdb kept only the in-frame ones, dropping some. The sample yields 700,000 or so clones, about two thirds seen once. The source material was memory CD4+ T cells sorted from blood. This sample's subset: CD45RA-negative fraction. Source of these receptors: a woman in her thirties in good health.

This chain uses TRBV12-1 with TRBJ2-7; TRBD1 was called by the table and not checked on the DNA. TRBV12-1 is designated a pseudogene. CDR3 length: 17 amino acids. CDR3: CASTTHIGQGCSYEQYF. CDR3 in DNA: TGTGCCAGCACCACCCACATAGGTCAGGGGTGCTCCTACGAGCAGTACTTC.

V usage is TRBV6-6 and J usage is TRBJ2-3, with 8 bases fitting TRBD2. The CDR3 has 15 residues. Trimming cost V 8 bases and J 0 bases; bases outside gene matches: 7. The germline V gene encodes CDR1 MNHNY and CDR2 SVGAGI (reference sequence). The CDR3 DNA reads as TGTGCCAGCTTGTTAGCGGGGACTAGCACAGATACGCAGTATTTT. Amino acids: CASLLAGTSTDTQYF.

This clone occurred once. CDR3 sequence reads: CASHPNTGELFF. DNA of the CDR3: TGTGCCAGCCACCCGAACACCGGGGAGCTGTTTTTT. The V and J genes are TRBV18 and TRBJ2-2; D not resolved. Trimming stripped 8 bases from V and 0 bases from J, with 4 bases between. The CDR3 length is 12 residues. Germline CDR1 reads KGHSH; CDR2 reads LQKENI.

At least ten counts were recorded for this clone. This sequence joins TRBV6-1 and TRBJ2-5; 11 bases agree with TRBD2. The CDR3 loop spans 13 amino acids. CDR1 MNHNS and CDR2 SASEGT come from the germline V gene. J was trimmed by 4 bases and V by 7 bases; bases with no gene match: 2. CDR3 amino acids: CASTGLAGETQYF. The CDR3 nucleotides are TGTGCCAGCACTGGACTAGCGGGAGAGACCCAGTACTTC.

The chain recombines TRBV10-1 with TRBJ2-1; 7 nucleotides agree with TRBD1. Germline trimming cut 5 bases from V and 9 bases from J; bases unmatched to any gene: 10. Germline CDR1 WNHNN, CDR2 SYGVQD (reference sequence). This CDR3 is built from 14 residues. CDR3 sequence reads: CASSLGGASGEQFF. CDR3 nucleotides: TGCGCCAGCAGTTTAGGGGGCGCCTCCGGTGAGCAGTTCTTC.

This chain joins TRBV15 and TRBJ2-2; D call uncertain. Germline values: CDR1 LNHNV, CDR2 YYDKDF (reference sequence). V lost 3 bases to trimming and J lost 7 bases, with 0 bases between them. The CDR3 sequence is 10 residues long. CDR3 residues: CATSSGELFF. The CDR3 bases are TGTGCCACCAGCAGCGGGGAGCTGTTTTTT.

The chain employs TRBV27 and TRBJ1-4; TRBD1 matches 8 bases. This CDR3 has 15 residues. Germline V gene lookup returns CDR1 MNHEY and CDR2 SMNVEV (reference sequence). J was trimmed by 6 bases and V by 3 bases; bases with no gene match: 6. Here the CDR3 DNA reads TGTGCCAGCAGTTTGTACCGGGACAGGCATGAAAAACTGTTTTTT. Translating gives CASSLYRDRHEKLFF.

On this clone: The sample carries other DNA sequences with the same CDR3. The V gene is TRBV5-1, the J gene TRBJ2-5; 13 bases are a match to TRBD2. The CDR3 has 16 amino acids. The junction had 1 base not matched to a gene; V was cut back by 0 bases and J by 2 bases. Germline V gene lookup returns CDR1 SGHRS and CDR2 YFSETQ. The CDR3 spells CASSLVGLAGQETQYF. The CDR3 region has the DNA TGCGCCAGCAGCTTGGTGGGACTAGCGGGACAAGAGACCCAGTACTTC.

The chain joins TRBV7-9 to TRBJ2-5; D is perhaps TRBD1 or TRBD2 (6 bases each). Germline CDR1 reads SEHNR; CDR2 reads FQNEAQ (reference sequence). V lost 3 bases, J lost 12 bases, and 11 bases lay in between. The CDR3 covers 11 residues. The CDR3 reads CASSFWGAEYF. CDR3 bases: TGTGCCAGCAGCTTTTGGGGGGCCGAGTACTTC.

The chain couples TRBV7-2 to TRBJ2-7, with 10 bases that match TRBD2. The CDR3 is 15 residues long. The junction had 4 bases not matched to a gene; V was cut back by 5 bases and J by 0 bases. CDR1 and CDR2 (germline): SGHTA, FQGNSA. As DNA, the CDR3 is TGTGCCAGCAGCCTCAGGACTAGCGGCTCCTACGAGCAGTACTTC. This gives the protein CASSLRTSGSYEQYF.

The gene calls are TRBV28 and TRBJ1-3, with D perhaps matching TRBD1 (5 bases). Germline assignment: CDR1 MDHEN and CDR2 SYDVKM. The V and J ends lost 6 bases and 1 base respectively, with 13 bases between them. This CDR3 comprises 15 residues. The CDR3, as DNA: TGTGCCAGCAGCTGGGGGGGGTCGTCTGGAAACACCATATATTTT. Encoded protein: CASSWGGSSGNTIYF.

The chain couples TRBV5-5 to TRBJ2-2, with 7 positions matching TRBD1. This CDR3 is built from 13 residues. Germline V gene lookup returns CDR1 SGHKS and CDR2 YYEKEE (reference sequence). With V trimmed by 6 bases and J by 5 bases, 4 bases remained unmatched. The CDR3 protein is CASNQGVTGELFF. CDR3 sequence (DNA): TGTGCCAGCAACCAGGGGGTTACCGGGGAGCTGTTTTTT.

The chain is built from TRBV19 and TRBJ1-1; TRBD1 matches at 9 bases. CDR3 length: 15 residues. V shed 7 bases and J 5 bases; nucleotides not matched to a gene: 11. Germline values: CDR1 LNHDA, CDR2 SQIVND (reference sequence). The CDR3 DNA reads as TGTGCCAGTAACTTATTCGCCGGGACAGGGACTGAAGCTTTCTTT. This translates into CASNLFAGTGTEAFF.

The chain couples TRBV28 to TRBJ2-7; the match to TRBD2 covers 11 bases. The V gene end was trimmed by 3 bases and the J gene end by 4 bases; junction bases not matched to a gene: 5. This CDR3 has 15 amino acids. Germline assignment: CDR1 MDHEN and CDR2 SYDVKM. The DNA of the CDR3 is TGTGCCAGCAGTTTTAGCGGGAGGGCCGGGTACGAGCAGTACTTC. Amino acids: CASSFSGRAGYEQYF. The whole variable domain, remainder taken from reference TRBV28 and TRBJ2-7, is DVKVTQSSRYLVKRTGEKVFLECVQDMDHENMFWYRQDPGLGLRLIYFSYDVKMKEKGDIPEGYSVSREKKERFSLILESASTNQTSMYLCASSFSGRAGYEQYFGPGTRLTVT.